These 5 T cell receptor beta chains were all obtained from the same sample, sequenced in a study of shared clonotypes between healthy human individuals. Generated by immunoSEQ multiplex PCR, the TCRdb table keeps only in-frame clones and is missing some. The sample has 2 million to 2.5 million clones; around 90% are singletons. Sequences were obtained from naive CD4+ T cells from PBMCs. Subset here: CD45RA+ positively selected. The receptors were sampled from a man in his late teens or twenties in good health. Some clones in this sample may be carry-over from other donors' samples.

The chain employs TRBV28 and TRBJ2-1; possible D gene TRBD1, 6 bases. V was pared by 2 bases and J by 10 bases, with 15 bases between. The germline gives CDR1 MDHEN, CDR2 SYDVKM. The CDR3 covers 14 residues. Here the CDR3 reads CASSLGGRALEQFF. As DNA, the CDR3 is TGTGCCAGCAGTTTAGGGGGCAGGGCCCTAGAGCAGTTCTTC.

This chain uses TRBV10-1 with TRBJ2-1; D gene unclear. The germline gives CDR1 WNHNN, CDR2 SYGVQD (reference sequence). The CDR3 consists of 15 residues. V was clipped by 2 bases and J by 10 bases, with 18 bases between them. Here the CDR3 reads CASSERDLLKKEQFF. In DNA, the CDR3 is TGCGCCAGCAGTGAGAGAGACCTCCTTAAGAAAGAGCAGTTCTTC.

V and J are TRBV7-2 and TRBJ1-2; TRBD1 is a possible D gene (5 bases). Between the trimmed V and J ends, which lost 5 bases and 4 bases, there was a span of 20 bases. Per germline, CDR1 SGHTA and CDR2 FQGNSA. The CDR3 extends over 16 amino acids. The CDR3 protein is CASSKDGTGQGYGYTF. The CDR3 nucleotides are TGTGCCAGCAGCAAAGACGGGACGGGGCAGGGCTATGGCTACACCTTC. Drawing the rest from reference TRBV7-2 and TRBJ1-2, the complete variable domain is GAGVSQSPSNKVTEKGKDVELRCDPISGHTALYWYRQSLGQGLEFLIYFQGNSAPDKSGLPSDRFSAERTGGSVSTLTIQRTQQEDSAVYLCASSKDGTGQGYGYTFGSGTRLTVV.

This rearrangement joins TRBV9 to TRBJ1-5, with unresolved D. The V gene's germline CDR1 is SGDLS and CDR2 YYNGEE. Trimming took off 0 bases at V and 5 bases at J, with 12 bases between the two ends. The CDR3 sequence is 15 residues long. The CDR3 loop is CASSVGESVHQPQHF. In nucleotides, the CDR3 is TGTGCCAGCAGCGTAGGTGAGAGCGTCCATCAGCCCCAGCATTTT.

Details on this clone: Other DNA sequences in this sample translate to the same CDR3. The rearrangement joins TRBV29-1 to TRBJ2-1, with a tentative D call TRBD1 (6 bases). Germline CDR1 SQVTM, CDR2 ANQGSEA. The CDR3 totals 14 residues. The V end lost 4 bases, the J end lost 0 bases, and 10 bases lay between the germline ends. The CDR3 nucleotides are TGCAGCGTTGTAAGGGGGTTCTCCTACAATGAGCAGTTCTTC. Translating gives CSVVRGFSYNEQFF.